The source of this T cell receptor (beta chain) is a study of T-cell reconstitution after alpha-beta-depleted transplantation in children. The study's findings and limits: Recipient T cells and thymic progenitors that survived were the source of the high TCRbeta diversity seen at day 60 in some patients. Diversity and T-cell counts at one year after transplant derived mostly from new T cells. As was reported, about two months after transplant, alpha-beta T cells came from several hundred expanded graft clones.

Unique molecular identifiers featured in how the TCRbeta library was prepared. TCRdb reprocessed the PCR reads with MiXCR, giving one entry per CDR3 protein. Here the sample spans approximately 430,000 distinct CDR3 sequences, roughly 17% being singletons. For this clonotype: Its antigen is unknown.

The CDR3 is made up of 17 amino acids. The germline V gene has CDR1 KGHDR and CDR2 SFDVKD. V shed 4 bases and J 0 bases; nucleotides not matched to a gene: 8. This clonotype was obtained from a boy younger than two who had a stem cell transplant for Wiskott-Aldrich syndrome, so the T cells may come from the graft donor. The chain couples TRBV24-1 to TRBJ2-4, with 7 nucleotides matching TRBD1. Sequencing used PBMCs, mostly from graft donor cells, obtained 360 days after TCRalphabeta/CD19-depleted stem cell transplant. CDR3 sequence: CATSERDRVGAKNIQYF. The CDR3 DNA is TGTGCCACCAGTGAGCGAGACAGGGTCGGAGCCAAAAACATTCAGTACTTC.